Sequencing of this T cell receptor (beta chain) was carried out in a study of PD-L1 blockade in urothelial cancer. Overall study: The analyses of blood took place 3 weeks (second dose) and 6 weeks after treatment start. The median number of T cells present in blood samples was roughly 140,000. General observations from the study: For durable-benefit patients, tumor-associated blood clones expanded more at 3 weeks. TCR clonality was measured in pretreatment peripheral blood. Clonality below the median predicted better survival.

The CDR3 consists of 15 residues. Trimming pared 6 bases from V and 3 bases from J, leaving 15 bases between. Germline V gene sequence: CDR1 SGHTA, CDR2 FQGNSA. Time point noted: pretreatment peripheral blood. Comments on this clone: What it binds is not known.

Sequencing was performed with immunoSEQ multiplex PCR; in TCRdb, only in-frame clones are kept and a portion is missing. The table shows about 130,000 clones, with about 81% occurring only once. The sample here was PBMCs, taken around atezolizumab (anti-PD-L1) treatment. This TCR was sampled from a man aged 45-65 years with urothelial cancer. The chain has TRBV7-2 and TRBJ1-5, with D possibly being TRBD1 (5 bases). The CDR3: CASSRGGAANQPQHF. CDR3 nucleotides: TGTGCCAGCAGTCGTGGAGGGGCGGCCAATCAGCCCCAGCATTTT.